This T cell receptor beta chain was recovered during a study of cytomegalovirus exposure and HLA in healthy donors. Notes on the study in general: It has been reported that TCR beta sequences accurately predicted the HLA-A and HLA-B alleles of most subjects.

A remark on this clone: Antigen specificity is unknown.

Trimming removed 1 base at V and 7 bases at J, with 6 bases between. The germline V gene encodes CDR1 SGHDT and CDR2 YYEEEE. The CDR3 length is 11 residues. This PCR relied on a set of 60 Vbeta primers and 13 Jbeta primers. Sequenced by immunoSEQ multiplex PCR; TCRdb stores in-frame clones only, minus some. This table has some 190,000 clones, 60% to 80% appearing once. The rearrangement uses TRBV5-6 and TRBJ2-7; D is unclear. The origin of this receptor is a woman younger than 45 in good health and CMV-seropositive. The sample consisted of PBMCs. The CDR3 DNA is TGTGCCAGCAGCTTGTTCCAGGAGCAGTACTTC. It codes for CASSLFQEQYF.